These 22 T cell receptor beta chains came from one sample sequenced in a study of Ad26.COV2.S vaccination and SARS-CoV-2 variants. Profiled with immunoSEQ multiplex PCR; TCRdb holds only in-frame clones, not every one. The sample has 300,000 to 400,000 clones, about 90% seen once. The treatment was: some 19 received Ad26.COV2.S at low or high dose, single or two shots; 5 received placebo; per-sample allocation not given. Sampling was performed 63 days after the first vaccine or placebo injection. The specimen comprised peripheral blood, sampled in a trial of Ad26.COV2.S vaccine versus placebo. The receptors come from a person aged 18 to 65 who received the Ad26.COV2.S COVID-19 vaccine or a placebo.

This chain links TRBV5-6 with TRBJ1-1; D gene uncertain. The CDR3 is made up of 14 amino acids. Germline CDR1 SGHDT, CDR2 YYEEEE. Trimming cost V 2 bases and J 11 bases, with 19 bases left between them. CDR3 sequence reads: CASSFVAERTSAFF. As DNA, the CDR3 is TGTGCCAGCAGCTTTGTGGCGGAACGGACTTCGGCTTTCTTT.

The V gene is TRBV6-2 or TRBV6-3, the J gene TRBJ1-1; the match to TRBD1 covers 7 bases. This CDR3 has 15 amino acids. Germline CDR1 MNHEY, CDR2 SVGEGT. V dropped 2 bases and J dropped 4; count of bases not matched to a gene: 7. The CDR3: CASSYRAGGITEAFF. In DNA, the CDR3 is TGTGCCAGCAGTTACCGAGCAGGGGGTATCACTGAAGCTTTCTTT.

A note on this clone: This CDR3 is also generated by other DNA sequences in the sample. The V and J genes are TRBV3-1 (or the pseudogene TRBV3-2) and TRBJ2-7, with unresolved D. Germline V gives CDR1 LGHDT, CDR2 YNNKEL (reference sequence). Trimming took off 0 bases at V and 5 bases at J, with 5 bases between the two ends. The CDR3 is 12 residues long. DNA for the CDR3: TGTGCCAGCAGCCAAGATCTAGACGAGCAGTACTTC. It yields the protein CASSQDLDEQYF.

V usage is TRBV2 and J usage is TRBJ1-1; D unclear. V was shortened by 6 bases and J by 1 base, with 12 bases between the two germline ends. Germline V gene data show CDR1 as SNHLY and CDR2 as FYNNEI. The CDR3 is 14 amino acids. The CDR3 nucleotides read TGTGCCAGCAGGCAATCCCGGGGGAACACTGAAGCTTTCTTT. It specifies CASRQSRGNTEAFF.

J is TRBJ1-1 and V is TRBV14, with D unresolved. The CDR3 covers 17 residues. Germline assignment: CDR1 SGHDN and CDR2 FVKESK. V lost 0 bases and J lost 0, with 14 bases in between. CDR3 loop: CASSQDLRRTMNTEAFF. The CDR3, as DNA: TGTGCCAGCAGCCAAGATCTGCGGCGGACTATGAACACTGAAGCTTTCTTT.

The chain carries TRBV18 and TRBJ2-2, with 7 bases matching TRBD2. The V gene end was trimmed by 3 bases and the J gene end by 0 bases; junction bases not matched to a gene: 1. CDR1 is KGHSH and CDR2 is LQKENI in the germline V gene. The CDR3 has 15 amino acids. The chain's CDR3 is CASSPSGTNTGELFF. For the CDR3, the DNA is TGTGCCAGCTCACCGAGCGGGACGAACACCGGGGAGCTGTTTTTT.

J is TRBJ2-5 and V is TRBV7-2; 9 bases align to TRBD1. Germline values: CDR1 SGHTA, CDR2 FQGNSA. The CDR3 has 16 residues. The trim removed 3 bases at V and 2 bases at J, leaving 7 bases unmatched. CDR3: CASSFAQGALQETQYF. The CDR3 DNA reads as TGTGCCAGCAGCTTCGCACAGGGGGCGCTTCAAGAGACCCAGTACTTC.

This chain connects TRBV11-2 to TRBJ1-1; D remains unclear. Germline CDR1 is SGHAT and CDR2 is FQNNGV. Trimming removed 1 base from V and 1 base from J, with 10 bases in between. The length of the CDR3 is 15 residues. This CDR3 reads CASSLVIRPNTEAFF. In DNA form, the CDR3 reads TGTGCCAGCAGCTTAGTTATTCGGCCGAACACTGAAGCTTTCTTT.

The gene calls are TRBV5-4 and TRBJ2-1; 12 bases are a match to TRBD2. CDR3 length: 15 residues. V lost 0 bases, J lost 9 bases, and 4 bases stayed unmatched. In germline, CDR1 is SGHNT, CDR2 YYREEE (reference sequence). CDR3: CASSLVTSGSGEQFF. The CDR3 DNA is TGTGCCAGCAGCTTGGTGACTAGCGGGAGCGGTGAGCAGTTCTTC.

For the CDR3, the DNA is TGTGCCAGCACCCCCCGGGCCCTACCTCATGGCTACACCTTC. Its protein is CASTPRALPHGYTF. V is TRBV28 and J is TRBJ1-2; no definite D call. The CDR3 spans 14 residues. Germline-derived CDR1 and CDR2 are MDHEN and SYDVKM. Trimming pared 7 bases from V and 6 bases from J, leaving 18 bases between.

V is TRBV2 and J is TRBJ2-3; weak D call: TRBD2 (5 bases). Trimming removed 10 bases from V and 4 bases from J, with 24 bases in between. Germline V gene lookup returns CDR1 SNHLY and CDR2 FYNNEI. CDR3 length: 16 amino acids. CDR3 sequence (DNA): TGTGCCACCCGCCTAGAGGGTTCTATAAGGGCAGATACGCAGTATTTT. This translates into CATRLEGSIRADTQYF.

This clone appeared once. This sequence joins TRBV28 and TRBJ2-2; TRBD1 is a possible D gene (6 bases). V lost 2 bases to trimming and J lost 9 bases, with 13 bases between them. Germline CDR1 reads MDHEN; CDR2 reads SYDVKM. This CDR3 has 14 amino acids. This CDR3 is CASSLEQGSRELFF. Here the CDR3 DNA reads TGTGCCAGCAGTTTAGAACAGGGCTCTCGGGAGCTGTTTTTT. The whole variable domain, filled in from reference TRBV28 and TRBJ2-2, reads DVKVTQSSRYLVKRTGEKVFLECVQDMDHENMFWYRQDPGLGLRLIYFSYDVKMKEKGDIPEGYSVSREKKERFSLILESASTNQTSMYLCASSLEQGSRELFFGEGSRLTVL.

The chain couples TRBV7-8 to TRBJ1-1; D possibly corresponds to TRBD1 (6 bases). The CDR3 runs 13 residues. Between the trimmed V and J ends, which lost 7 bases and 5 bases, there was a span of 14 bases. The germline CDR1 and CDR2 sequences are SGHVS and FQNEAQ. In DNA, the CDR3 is TGTGCCAGCACCCCCGGGGGCAGGACTGAAGCTTTCTTT. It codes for CASTPGGRTEAFF.

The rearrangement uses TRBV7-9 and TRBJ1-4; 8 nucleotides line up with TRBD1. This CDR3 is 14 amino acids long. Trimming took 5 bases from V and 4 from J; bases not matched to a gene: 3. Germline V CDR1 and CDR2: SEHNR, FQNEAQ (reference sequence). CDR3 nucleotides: TGTGCCAGCAGCCGGACAGGGATTAATGAAAAACTGTTTTTT. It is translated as CASSRTGINEKLFF.

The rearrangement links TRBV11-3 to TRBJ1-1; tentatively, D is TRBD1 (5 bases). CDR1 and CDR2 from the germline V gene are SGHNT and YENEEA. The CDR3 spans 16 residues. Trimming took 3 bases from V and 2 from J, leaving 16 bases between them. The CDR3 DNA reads TGTGCCAGCAGCTTCAACCTGGGACCGCTCAACACTGAAGCTTTCTTT. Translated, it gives CASSFNLGPLNTEAFF.

The chain's CDR3 is CASSEARFSSYEQYV. CDR3 sequence (DNA): TGTGCCAGCAGTGAAGCCCGGTTTTCCTCCTACGAGCAGTACGTC. The chain employs TRBV6-1 and TRBJ2-7; D not resolved. The CDR3 contains 15 residues. CDR1 and CDR2 (germline): MNHNS, SASEGT. V lost 0 bases and J lost 0, with 9 bases in between.

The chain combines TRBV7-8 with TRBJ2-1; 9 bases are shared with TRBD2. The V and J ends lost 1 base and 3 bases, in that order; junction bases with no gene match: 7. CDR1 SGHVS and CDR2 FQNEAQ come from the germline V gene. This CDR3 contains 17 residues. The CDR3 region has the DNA TGTGCCAGCAGCTTAGATGTGGGACTAGCAGTCTACAATGAGCAGTTCTTC. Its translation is CASSLDVGLAVYNEQFF.

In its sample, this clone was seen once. CDR3 sequence (DNA): TGTGCCAGCAGTTTGTCCGGGACAGTAAACATTCAGTACTTC. It is translated as CASSLSGTVNIQYF. The chain employs TRBV6-2 or TRBV6-3 and TRBJ2-4, with 7 bases lining up with TRBD1. Germline CDR1 MNHEY, CDR2 SVGEGT. The V gene end was trimmed by 4 bases and the J gene end by 6 bases; junction bases not matched to a gene: 6. The CDR3 is made up of 14 amino acids.

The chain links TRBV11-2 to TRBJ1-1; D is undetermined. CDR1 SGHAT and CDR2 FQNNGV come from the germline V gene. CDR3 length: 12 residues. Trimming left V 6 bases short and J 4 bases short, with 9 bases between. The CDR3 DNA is TGTGCCAGCAGTTCGGAGATCACTGAAGCTTTCTTT. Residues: CASSSEITEAFF. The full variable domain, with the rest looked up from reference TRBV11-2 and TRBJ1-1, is EAGVAQSPRYKIIEKRQSVAFWCNPISGHATLYWYQQILGQGPKLLIQFQNNGVVDDSQLPKDRFSAERLKGVDSTLKIQPAKLEDSAVYLCASSSEITEAFFGQGTRLTVV.

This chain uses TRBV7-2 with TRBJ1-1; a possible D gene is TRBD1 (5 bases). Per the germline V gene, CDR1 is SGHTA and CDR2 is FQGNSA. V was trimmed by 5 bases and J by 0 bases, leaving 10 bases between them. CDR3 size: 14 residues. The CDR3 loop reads CASSPSTVNTEAFF. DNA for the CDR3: TGTGCCAGCAGCCCCTCGACAGTGAACACTGAAGCTTTCTTT.

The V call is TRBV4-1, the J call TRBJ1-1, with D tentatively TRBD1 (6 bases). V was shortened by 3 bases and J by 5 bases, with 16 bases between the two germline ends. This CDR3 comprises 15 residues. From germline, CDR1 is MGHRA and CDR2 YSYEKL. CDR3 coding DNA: TGCGCCAGCAGCCACACAGGGATAAGTGGGACTGAAGCTTTCTTT. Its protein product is CASSHTGISGTEAFF.

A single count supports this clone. CDR3 amino acids: CASSPVDPSNYGYTF. For the CDR3, the DNA is TGTGCCAGCTCACCGGTAGACCCCTCTAACTATGGCTACACCTTC. The chain uses TRBV18 and TRBJ1-2; D is unclear. Germline V lookup: CDR1 KGHSH, CDR2 LQKENI. The CDR3 consists of 15 residues. V shed 3 bases and J shed 0 bases, with 11 bases lying between them. Full variable domain (outside the CDR3, taken from reference TRBV18 and TRBJ1-2): NAGVMQNPRHLVRRRGQEARLRCSPMKGHSHVYWYRQLPEEGLKFMVYLQKENIIDESGMPKERFSAEFPKEGPSILRIQQVVRGDSAAYFCASSPVDPSNYGYTFGSGTRLTVV.